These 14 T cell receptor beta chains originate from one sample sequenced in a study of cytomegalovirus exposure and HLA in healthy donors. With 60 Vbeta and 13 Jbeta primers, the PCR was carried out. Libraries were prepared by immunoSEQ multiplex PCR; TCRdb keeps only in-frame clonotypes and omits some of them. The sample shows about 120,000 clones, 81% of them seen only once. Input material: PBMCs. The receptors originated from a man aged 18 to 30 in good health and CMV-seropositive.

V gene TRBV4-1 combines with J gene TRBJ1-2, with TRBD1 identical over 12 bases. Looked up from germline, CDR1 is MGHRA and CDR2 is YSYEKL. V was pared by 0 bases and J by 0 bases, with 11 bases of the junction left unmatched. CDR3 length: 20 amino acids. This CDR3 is CASSQERSAGTGGANYGYTF. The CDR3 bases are TGCGCCAGCAGCCAAGAAAGGTCGGCGGGGACAGGGGGCGCTAACTATGGCTACACCTTC.

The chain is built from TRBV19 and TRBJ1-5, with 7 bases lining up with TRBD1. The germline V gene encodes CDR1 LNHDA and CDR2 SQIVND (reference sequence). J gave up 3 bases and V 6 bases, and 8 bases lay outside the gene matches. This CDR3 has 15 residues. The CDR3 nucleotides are TGTGCCAGTAGCAGACAGGGCCAACCCAATCAGCCCCAGCATTTT. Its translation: CASSRQGQPNQPQHF.

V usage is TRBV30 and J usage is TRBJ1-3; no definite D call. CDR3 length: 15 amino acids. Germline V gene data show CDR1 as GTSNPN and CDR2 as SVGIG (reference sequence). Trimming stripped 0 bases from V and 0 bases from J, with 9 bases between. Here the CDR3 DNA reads TGTGCCTGGAGTGTGGGCACGCGCTCTGGAAACACCATATATTTT. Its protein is CAWSVGTRSGNTIYF.

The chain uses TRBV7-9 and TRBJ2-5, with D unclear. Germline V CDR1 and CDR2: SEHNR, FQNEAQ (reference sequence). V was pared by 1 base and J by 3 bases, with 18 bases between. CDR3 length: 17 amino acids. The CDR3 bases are TGTGCCAGCAGCTTAGGTTTAACGGAGAGCACCAAAGAGACCCAGTACTTC. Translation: CASSLGLTESTKETQYF.

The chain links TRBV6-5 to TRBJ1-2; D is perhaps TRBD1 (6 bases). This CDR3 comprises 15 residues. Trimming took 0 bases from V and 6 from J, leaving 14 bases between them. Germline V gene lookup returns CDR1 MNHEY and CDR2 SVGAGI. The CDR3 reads CASSYSSITGNGYTF. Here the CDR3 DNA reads TGTGCCAGCAGTTACTCTAGTATAACAGGGAATGGCTACACCTTC.

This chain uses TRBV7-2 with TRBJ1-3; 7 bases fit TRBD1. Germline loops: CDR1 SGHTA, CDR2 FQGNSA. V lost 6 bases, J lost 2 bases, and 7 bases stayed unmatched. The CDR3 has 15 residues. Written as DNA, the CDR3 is TGTGCCAGCAGACACACAGGGGAACCTGGAAACACCATATATTTT. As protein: CASRHTGEPGNTIYF.

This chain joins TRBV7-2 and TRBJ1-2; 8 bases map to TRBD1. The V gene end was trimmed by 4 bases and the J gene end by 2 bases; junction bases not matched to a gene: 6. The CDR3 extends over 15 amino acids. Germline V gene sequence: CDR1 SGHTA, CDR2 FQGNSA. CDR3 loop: CASSSYRTGNYGYTF. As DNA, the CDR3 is TGTGCCAGCAGCTCCTATCGGACAGGGAACTATGGCTACACCTTC.

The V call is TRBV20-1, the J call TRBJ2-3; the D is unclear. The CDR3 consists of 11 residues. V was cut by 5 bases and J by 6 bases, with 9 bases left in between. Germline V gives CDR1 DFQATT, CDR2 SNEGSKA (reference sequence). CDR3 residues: CSAPGFDTQYF. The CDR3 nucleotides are TGCAGTGCTCCGGGTTTTGATACGCAGTATTTT.

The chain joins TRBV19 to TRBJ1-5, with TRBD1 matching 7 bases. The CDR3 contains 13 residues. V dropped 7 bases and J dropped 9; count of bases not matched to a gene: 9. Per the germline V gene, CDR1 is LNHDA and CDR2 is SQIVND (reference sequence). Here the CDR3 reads CASNRGRGRPQHF. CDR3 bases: TGTGCCAGTAACCGGGGCAGGGGGAGGCCCCAGCATTTT.

The CDR3 coding sequence is TGTGCCAGCAGCTTAGCGATTGTGACAGGATCGAACACTGAAGCTTTCTTT. It translates to CASSLAIVTGSNTEAFF. The chain couples TRBV7-8 to TRBJ1-1; TRBD1 might be the D (6 bases). This CDR3 is 17 amino acids long. Germline V gene data show CDR1 as SGHVS and CDR2 as FQNEAQ. V was cut by 0 bases and J by 1 base, with 15 bases left in between.

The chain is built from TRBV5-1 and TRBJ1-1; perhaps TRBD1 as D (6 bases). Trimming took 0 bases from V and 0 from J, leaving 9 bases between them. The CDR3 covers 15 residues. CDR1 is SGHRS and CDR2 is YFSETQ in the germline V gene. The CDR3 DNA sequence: TGCGCCAGCAGCTTGGCCTCAGGGGTGAACACTGAAGCTTTCTTT. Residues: CASSLASGVNTEAFF.

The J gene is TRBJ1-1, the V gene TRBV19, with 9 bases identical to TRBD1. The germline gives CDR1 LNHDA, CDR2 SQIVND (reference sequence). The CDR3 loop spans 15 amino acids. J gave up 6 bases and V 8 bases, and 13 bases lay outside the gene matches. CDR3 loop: CASLDRGDPSPEAFF. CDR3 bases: TGTGCCAGTTTGGACAGGGGCGATCCCTCCCCTGAAGCTTTCTTT.

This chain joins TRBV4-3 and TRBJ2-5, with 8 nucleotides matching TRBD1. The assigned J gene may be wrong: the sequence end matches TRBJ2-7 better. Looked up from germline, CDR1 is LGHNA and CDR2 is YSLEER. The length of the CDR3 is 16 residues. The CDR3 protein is CASSPRLETGAYEQYF. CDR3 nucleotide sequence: TGCGCCAGCAGCCCGCGCCTTGAGACAGGGGCCTACGAGCAGTACTTC.

The CDR3 sequence is CASSLDRGNVMGAEAFF. CDR3 nucleotides: TGTGCCAGCAGCCTCGACAGGGGGAATGTAATGGGCGCTGAAGCTTTCTTT. The chain couples TRBV11-2 to TRBJ1-1; 9 positions agree with TRBD1. Germline lookup yields CDR1 SGHAT and CDR2 FQNNGV. This CDR3 has 17 residues. With V trimmed by 5 bases and J by 6 bases, 16 bases remained unmatched.